This T cell receptor (beta chain) stems from a study of T cell responses to AZD1222 COVID-19 vaccine. The data were produced by immunoSEQ multiplex PCR, yet TCRdb's version contains in-frame clones alone and is incomplete. The table includes about 130,000 clones, roughly 90% detected once. The V and J ends lost 4 bases and 4 bases respectively, with 17 bases between them. There are 16 residues in the CDR3. Looked up from germline, CDR1 is ENHRY and CDR2 is SYGVKD. The TCR sequence derives from an adult in good health. The chain is built from TRBV10-3 and TRBJ2-1; maybe TRBD1 (6 bases). The sample consisted of peripheral blood, taken on day 0 of AZD1222 vaccination. CDR3: CAISARTVLFYNEQFF. CDR3 nucleotides: TGTGCCATCAGTGCCCGGACAGTTCTATTTTACAATGAGCAGTTCTTC.